The following is a T cell receptor (beta chain) sequence with its context. What it recognizes is unknown. The sample belongs to a study of cytomegalovirus exposure and HLA in healthy donors. Study results and limitations: In the analysis, some V segments, TRBV6-2 and TRBV6-3 included, were excluded as indistinguishable. A list of 164 TCR beta chains associated with cytomegalovirus was given.

Primers included in the PCR were 60 Vbeta and 13 Jbeta primers. Using immunoSEQ multiplex PCR, the repertoire was profiled, and TCRdb retains in-frame clones only, with some absent. The top ten clones hold roughly 6.3% of a sample with about 130,000 clones, 74% of them seen once. CDR3 size: 13 residues. Trimming removed 3 bases from V and 7 bases from J, with 11 bases in between. CDR1 is SGHVS, CDR2 FQNEAQ, per germline. The TCR comes from a woman between 45 and 65 years old in good health and CMV-seropositive. Sequencing input: PBMCs. V usage is TRBV7-8 and J usage is TRBJ2-3; D is unclear. Here the CDR3 reads CASSLNQENTQYF. As DNA, the CDR3 is TGTGCCAGCAGCTTGAATCAAGAGAATACGCAGTATTTT.